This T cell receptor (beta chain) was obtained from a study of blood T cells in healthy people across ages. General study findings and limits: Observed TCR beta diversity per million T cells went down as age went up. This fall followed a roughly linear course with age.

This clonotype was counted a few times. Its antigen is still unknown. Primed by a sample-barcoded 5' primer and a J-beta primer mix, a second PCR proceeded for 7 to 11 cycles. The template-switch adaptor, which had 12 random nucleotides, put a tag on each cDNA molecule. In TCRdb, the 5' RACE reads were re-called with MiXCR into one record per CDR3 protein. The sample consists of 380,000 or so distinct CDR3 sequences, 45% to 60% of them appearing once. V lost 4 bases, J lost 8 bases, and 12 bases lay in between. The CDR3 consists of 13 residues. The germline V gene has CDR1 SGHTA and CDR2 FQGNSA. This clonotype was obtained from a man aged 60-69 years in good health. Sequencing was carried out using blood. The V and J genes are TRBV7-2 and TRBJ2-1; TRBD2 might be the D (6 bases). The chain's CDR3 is CASSSLKRDEQFF. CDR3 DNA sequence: TGTGCCAGCAGCTCACTCAAGCGGGATGAGCAGTTCTTC.